The 5 T cell receptor beta chains listed next were all sequenced from one sample in a study of technical replicates of blood from a handful of donors. Clones were sequenced by immunoSEQ multiplex PCR, and TCRdb holds only the in-frame ones, with some missing. This sample has some 11,000 clones, with about 94% found just once. Sequencing was done on a sample of PBMCs. The receptors come from a human donor in good health.

CDR3: CASSVEAAGLNTEAFF. DNA for the CDR3: TGTGCCAGCAGCGTAGAGGCGGCAGGGCTGAACACTGAAGCTTTCTTT. This rearrangement joins TRBV9 to TRBJ1-1, with D maybe TRBD1 (5 bases). Germline assignment: CDR1 SGDLS and CDR2 YYNGEE. This CDR3 contains 16 residues. V was clipped by 0 bases and J by 0 bases, with 12 bases between them.

The chain joins TRBV7-9 to TRBJ1-5, with TRBD1 identical over 7 bases. There are 16 residues in the CDR3. From germline, CDR1 is SEHNR and CDR2 FQNEAQ (reference sequence). V lost 1 base and J lost 10; bases outside the gene matches: 13. The CDR3 DNA sequence: TGTGCCAGCAGCTTAGGACAGGGCCCCGCGAGGGGTCCCCAGCATTTT. Residues: CASSLGQGPARGPQHF.

The rearrangement joins TRBV19 to TRBJ2-1; 10 nucleotides agree with TRBD1. The junction had 10 bases not matched to a gene; V was cut back by 5 bases and J by 0 bases. This CDR3 contains 18 residues. CDR1 and CDR2 from the germline V gene are LNHDA and SQIVND (reference sequence). CDR3 sequence (DNA): TGTGCCAGTAGTCCTGACAGGGGGCCCGGGAGCTCCTACAATGAGCAGTTCTTC. Its translation: CASSPDRGPGSSYNEQFF. Supplemented by reference TRBV19 and TRBJ2-1, the full variable domain reads DGGITQSPKYLFRKEGQNVTLSCEQNLNHDAMYWYRQDPGQGLRLIYYSQIVNDFQKGDIAEGYSVSREKKESFPLTVTSAQKNPTAFYLCASSPDRGPGSSYNEQFFGPGTRLTVL.

The chain joins TRBV2 to TRBJ2-7; TRBD1 agrees at 9 bases. Germline assignment: CDR1 SNHLY and CDR2 FYNNEI. The V and J ends lost 7 bases and 1 base, in that order; junction bases with no gene match: 2. The CDR3 has 13 residues. The CDR3 sequence is CASTGTGSYEQYF. In DNA form, the CDR3 reads TGTGCCAGCACCGGGACAGGGTCCTACGAGCAGTACTTC.

The gene calls are TRBV6-6 and TRBJ2-1, with 12 positions matching TRBD2. In germline, CDR1 is MNHNY, CDR2 SVGAGI (reference sequence). This CDR3 spans 16 amino acids. Unmatched junction bases numbered 11, after V lost 5 bases and J lost 9 bases. CDR3 residues: CASSPPTSGRRREQFF. CDR3 DNA: TGTGCCAGCAGTCCTCCGACTAGCGGGAGACGCCGTGAGCAGTTCTTC.